The subject of this entry is one T cell receptor beta chain. Its specific antigen is unknown. Base qualities were left out, and no much larger clone turns up one base away. The CDR3, from cysteine to phenylalanine, totals 17 residues. Only the CDR3 region is kept as DNA, spanning 51 bases read in frame from base 1. Here V drops 9 bases and J drops 2 bases, and the junction holds 18 bases not matched to any gene. The germline V gene encodes CDR1 MDHEN and CDR2 SYDVKM. The donors were healthy, HIV-negative adults with no recently reported acute infections or vaccinations. Every donor was a Caucasian adult residing in Nashville, Tennessee, USA. CD4+ T cells were enriched by magnetic negative selection, after which naive cells were positively selected on CD45RA and the negative fraction was taken as the memory subset. Blood was obtained by leukapheresis, after which PBMCs were separated by Ficoll-Histopaque density gradient centrifugation and cryopreserved in liquid nitrogen vapor phase. Analytical flow cytometry was used to check the purity and quantity of every magnetically sorted T cell population. Genomic DNA was isolated from each sorted fraction and quantified by UV absorbance on a Nanodrop 2000c.

These data belong to a study of shared clonotypes between healthy human individuals (TCRdb year 2020). Regarding the complete study: A few men and a couple of women, aged 18 to 49 years, made up the cohort. For each donor, CD4 naive and CD4 memory were each given three plates, CD8 naive was given two plates, and CD8 memory was given one plate. The study deeply sequenced blood TCR repertoires of about five healthy adults to estimate repertoire size and the extent of clonotype sharing between individuals. To increase sequencing depth and limit assay-specific biases, different laboratories used diverse techniques to prepare libraries and sequence TCR repertoires. Between about 0.94 and 8.9 billion PBMCs per donor were obtained by leukapheresis.

General findings and caveats noted by the study authors: Because the study included a small number of donors, the genetic and exposure-history diversity represented was limited. Incomplete sequencing was indicated by rarefaction of sorted-subset datasets, despite the large sequencing depth. Sampling was limited to blood, and TCR repertoires in tissue likely differ from TCR repertoires in blood. Clonotypes shared by all four sorted-subset donors showed higher generation probabilities than non-shared clonotypes. When several donors were compared, the shared fraction of clonotypes was roughly 5% for naive CD4, 3.5% to 4% for naive CD8, roughly 2.5% for memory CD4, and 0.3% to 0.5% for memory CD8. Naive subsets generally had larger estimated clonotype richness than memory subsets did. Pairwise subsampling led to the expectation that sequencing depth would affect the degree of clonotype sharing among donors.

Using the deep immunoSEQ assay, TCR CDR3 regions were amplified from genomic DNA by multiplex PCR. Genomic DNA extracted from each cell subset was distributed evenly over all wells of several immunoSEQ 96-well plates, and each plate served as one replicate. For sorted subsets, roughly 200 ng of genomic DNA, equivalent to 25,000 to 35,000 T cell genomes, went into each replicate PCR. Purified libraries were measured with a Qubit 3.0 fluorometer, size-checked on a Bioanalyzer 2100, and measured again with the KAPA Library Quantification kit. Every immunoSEQ 96-well plate was sequenced on a separate single-read 150-cycle Illumina NextSeq 550 flow cell. As for the authors' bioinformatics: Because only junctional sequences without quality scores were contained in the immunoSEQ output, filtering matching that applied to full-length reads could not be performed. Sequences were annotated with PyIR, a Python wrapper for IgBLAST v1.9, using IMGT germline references to assign V/J genes and CDR3. Reads with weak V/J assignments (E-value above 1e-6), missing CDR3, stop codons, out-of-frame junctions, or ambiguous translated residues were removed. V3J clonotypes were defined as sequences sharing the same inferred V gene, J gene, and CDR3 amino acid sequence. Percentage overlap between repertoires was computed as shared unique clonotypes divided by the size of the smaller repertoire. RTK rarefaction, the Chao1 estimator, and Recon v2.1 estimates of unobserved clonotypes were used to assess repertoire richness. For all TCRbeta clonotypes obtained by the gDNA method from four donors, generation probabilities were computed with OLGA. Not all clones reach the TCRdb copy of this immuneACCESS table, which keeps in-frame sequences only. Checked studies attribute under half of the gap to unresolved V genes and leave the rest unexplained. That table furnishes V, J and clone size, whereas the DNA furnished D and trimming. The sample table records around 2.5 million clones; over 85% of these occur just once. Around 0.37% of the sample comes from the top ten.

This sequence originates from a man aged 18 to 30 in good health. Some clones in this sample may be carry-over from other donors' samples. Sequenced: naive CD4+ T cells from PBMCs. This sample's cell subset or site label indicates: CD45RA+ positively selected. This receptor chain uses TRBV28 and TRBJ2-5, with 7 bases in between that match TRBD1. The base sequence is TGTGCCAGTTCTGATATACCGGGACAGAGTACTCAAGAGACCCAGTACTTC. Its translation reads: CASSDIPGQSTQETQYF.